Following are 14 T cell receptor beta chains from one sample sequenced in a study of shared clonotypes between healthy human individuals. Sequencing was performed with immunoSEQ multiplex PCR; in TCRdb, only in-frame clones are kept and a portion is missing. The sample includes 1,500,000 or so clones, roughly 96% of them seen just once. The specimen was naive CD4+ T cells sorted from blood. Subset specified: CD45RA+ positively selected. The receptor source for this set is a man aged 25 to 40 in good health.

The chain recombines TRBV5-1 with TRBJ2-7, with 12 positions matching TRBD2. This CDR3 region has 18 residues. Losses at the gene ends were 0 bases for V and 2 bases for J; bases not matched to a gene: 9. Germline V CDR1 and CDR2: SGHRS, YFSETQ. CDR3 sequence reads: CASSLGLAGGPAPYEQYF. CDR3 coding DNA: TGCGCCAGCAGCTTGGGGCTAGCGGGAGGGCCGGCCCCCTACGAGCAGTACTTC.

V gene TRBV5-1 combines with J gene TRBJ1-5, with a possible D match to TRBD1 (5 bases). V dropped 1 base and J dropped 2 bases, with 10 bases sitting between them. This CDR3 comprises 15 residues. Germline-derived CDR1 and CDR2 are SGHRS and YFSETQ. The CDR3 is CASSLKGDGNQPQHF. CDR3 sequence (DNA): TGCGCCAGCAGCTTGAAAGGGGATGGCAATCAGCCCCAGCATTTT. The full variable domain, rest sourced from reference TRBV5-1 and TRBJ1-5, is KAGVTQTPRYLIKTRGQQVTLSCSPISGHRSVSWYQQTPGQGLQFLFEYFSETQRNKGNFPGRFSGRQFSNSRSEMNVSTLELGDSALYLCASSLKGDGNQPQHFGDGTRLSIL.

The CDR3 spells CASSLVSARGYTNEQFF. Here the CDR3 DNA reads TGTGCCAGCAGCTTGGTTAGCGCTAGGGGTTATACAAATGAGCAGTTCTTC. The V call is TRBV5-4, the J call TRBJ2-1, with D possibly being TRBD1 or TRBD2 (5 bases each). Between the trimmed V and J ends, which lost 0 bases and 7 bases, there was a span of 20 bases. In germline, CDR1 is SGHNT, CDR2 YYREEE (reference sequence). This CDR3 region has 17 residues.

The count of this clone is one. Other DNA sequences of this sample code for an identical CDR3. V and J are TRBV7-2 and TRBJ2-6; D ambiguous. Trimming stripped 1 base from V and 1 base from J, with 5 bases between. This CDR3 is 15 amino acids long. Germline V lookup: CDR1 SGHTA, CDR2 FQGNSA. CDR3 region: CASSLVRSGANVLTF. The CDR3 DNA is TGTGCCAGCAGCTTAGTAAGATCTGGGGCCAACGTCCTGACTTTC.

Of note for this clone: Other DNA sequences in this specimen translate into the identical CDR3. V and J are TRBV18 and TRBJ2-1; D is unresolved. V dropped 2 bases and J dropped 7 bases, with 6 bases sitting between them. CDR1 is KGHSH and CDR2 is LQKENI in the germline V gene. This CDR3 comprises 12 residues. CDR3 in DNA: TGTGCCAGCTCACCAGTAGGAAATGAGCAGTTCTTC. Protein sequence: CASSPVGNEQFF.

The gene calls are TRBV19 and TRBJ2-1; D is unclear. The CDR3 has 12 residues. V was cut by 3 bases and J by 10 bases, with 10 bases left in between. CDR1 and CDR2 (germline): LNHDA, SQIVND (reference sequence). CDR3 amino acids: CASSISLGEQFF. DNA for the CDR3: TGTGCCAGTAGTATTAGTTTGGGAGAGCAGTTCTTC. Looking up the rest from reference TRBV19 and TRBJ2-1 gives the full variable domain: DGGITQSPKYLFRKEGQNVTLSCEQNLNHDAMYWYRQDPGQGLRLIYYSQIVNDFQKGDIAEGYSVSREKKESFPLTVTSAQKNPTAFYLCASSISLGEQFFGPGTRLTVL.

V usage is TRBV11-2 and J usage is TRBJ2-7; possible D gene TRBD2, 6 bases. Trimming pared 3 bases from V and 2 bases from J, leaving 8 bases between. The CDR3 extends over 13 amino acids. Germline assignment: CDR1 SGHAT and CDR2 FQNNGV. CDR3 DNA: TGTGCCAGCAGCTTGCGGGGAGCCTACGAGCAGTACTTC. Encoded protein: CASSLRGAYEQYF.

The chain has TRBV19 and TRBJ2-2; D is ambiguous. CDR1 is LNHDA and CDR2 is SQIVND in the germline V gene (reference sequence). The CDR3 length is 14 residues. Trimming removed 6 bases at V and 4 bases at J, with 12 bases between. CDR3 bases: TGTGCCAGTAGGAGAATTTCGGGCACCGGGGAGCTGTTTTTT. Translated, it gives CASRRISGTGELFF.

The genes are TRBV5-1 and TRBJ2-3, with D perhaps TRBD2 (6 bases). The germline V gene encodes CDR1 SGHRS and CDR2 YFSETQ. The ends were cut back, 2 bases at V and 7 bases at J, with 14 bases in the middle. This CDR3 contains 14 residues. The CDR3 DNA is TGCGCCAGCAGCTTACTGGAGGGCCGAAATACGCAGTATTTT. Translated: CASSLLEGRNTQYF.

The CDR3 sequence is CASSPEGTSGASSYEQYF. In DNA form, the CDR3 reads TGTGCCAGCTCACCAGAGGGGACTAGCGGGGCGAGCTCCTACGAGCAGTACTTC. The chain combines TRBV18 with TRBJ2-7; 13 bases line up with TRBD2. CDR1 and CDR2 (germline): KGHSH, LQKENI. V trimming: 2 bases; J trimming: 0 bases; junction bases outside the gene matches: 7. The CDR3 runs to 18 residues. The full variable domain, rest sourced from reference TRBV18 and TRBJ2-7, is NAGVMQNPRHLVRRRGQEARLRCSPMKGHSHVYWYRQLPEEGLKFMVYLQKENIIDESGMPKERFSAEFPKEGPSILRIQQVVRGDSAAYFCASSPEGTSGASSYEQYFGPGTRLTVT.

CDR3 sequence: CASSKSVLGNTIYF. CDR3 in DNA: TGTGCCAGCAGCAAGAGTGTTCTGGGGAACACCATATATTTT. The chain recombines TRBV7-9 with TRBJ1-3; D not certain. The CDR3 is 14 amino acids. The ends were cut back, 5 bases at V and 7 bases at J, with 15 bases in the middle. Germline V gives CDR1 SEHNR, CDR2 FQNEAQ (reference sequence).

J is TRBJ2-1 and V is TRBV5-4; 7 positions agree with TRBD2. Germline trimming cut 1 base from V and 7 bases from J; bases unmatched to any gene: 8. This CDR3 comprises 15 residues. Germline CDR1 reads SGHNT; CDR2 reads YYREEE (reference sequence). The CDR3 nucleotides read TGTGCCAGCAGCTTGAAAGGCGGGAGTCTGAATGAGCAGTTCTTC. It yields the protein CASSLKGGSLNEQFF. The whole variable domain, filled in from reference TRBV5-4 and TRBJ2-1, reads ETGVTQSPTHLIKTRGQQVTLRCSSQSGHNTVSWYQQALGQGPQFIFQYYREEENGRGNFPPRFSGLQFPNYSSELNVNALELDDSALYLCASSLKGGSLNEQFFGPGTRLTVL.

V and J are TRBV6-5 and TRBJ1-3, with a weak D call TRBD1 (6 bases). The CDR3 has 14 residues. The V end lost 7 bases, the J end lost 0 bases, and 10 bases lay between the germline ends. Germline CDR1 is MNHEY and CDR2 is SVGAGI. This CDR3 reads CASKPQGSGNTIYF. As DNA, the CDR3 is TGTGCCAGCAAACCACAGGGCTCTGGAAACACCATATATTTT.

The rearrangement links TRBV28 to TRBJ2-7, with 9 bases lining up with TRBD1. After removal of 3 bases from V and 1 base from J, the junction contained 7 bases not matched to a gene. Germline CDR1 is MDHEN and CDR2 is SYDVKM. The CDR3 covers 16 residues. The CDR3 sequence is CASSFPGQGFSYEQYF. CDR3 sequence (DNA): TGTGCCAGCAGTTTCCCTGGACAGGGGTTTTCCTACGAGCAGTACTTC.